The next 21 T cell receptor beta chains were all read from a single sample in a study of blood T cell repertoires in COVID-19. This table comes from immunoSEQ multiplex PCR, and its TCRdb copy is limited to in-frame clones, with some not included. The data hold tens of thousands of clones, with about 80% observed a single time. Sequenced: peripheral blood. Source of these receptors: a man in his fifties with active or convalescent COVID-19.

The chain employs TRBV4-3 and TRBJ1-2; the match to TRBD1 covers 7 bases. The CDR3 loop spans 14 amino acids. V dropped 4 bases and J dropped 2; count of bases not matched to a gene: 4. Germline assignment: CDR1 LGHNA and CDR2 YSLEER. The CDR3 region is CASSLGTANYGYTF. In DNA, the CDR3 is TGCGCCAGCAGCCTTGGGACAGCGAACTATGGCTACACCTTC.

The chain combines TRBV19 with TRBJ2-6, with 7 bases that match TRBD2. The CDR3 extends over 16 amino acids. The germline V gene has CDR1 LNHDA and CDR2 SQIVND (reference sequence). The junction had 5 bases not matched to a gene; V was cut back by 6 bases and J by 0 bases. The CDR3 region is CASRGRGPSGANVLTF. DNA for the CDR3: TGTGCCAGTAGAGGGAGGGGCCCCTCTGGGGCCAACGTCCTGACTTTC.

This clone came up a few times. The rearrangement joins TRBV9 to TRBJ2-5, with D maybe TRBD1 (6 bases). The germline CDR1 and CDR2 sequences are SGDLS and YYNGEE. Trimming left V 2 bases short and J 3 bases short, with 14 bases between. The CDR3 has 15 residues. CDR3 nucleotide sequence: TGTGCCAGCAGCGTCCTGGACAGCCCAGAAGAGACCCAGTACTTC. The encoded protein is CASSVLDSPEETQYF.

The chain joins TRBV7-2 to TRBJ2-5, with TRBD2 matching over 7 bases. The CDR3 has 15 residues. V lost 1 base and J lost 1; bases outside the gene matches: 3. Germline V lookup: CDR1 SGHTA, CDR2 FQGNSA. The CDR3 DNA reads as TGTGCCAGCAGCTTAGGCGGGGGACCCCAAGAGACCCAGTACTTC. Translated: CASSLGGGPQETQYF.

Relative to its sample, this clone is medium-sized. The J gene is TRBJ1-6, the V gene TRBV5-4; 8 bases are shared with TRBD1. The V segment lost 4 bases and the J segment 0 bases; nucleotides outside the gene matches: 6. Germline V CDR1 and CDR2: SGHNT, YYREEE (reference sequence). CDR3 length equals 17 residues. CDR3 loop: CASSDHRGSSYNSPLHF. CDR3 coding DNA: TGTGCCAGCAGCGACCACAGGGGGAGCTCCTATAATTCACCCCTCCACTTT.

J is TRBJ1-4 and V is TRBV19; TRBD1 agrees at 9 bases. J lost 6 bases, V lost 8 bases, and 4 bases had no gene match. This CDR3 has 13 amino acids. Per the germline V gene, CDR1 is LNHDA and CDR2 is SQIVND (reference sequence). The CDR3 bases are TGTGCCAGTTCCGACAGGGGGTATGAAAAACTGTTTTTT. Translating gives CASSDRGYEKLFF.

V usage is TRBV4-2 and J usage is TRBJ1-6; no reliable D call. CDR1 LGHNA and CDR2 YNFKEQ come from the germline V gene. With 0 bases removed from V and 9 bases from J, the gap between germline ends came to 12 bases. There are 15 residues in the CDR3. CDR3 in amino acids: CASSQDQEGGSPLHF. The CDR3 bases are TGTGCCAGCAGCCAAGATCAGGAAGGTGGTTCACCCCTCCACTTT.

This clone appeared a few times. The rearrangement uses TRBV3-1 (or the pseudogene TRBV3-2) and TRBJ2-7; 10 nucleotides match TRBD2. V was pared by 0 bases and J by 7 bases, with 9 bases of the junction left unmatched. This CDR3 has 16 residues. Germline assignment: CDR1 LGHDT and CDR2 YNNKEL (reference sequence). The CDR3 spells CASSQDTAGGPVEQYF. Here the CDR3 DNA reads TGTGCCAGCAGCCAAGATACAGCGGGGGGGCCTGTTGAGCAGTACTTC.

This clone was detected only a few times. The chain has TRBV5-4 and TRBJ1-1; D remains ambiguous. The CDR3 has 12 amino acids. Trimming took off 0 bases at V and 10 bases at J, with 10 bases between the two ends. Germline CDR1 and CDR2: SGHNT and YYREEE (reference sequence). The CDR3 reads CASSLDSHVAFF. Written as DNA, the CDR3 is TGTGCCAGCAGCTTGGACAGTCACGTAGCTTTCTTT.

The V call is TRBV10-2, the J call TRBJ1-6, with D tentatively TRBD1 (6 bases). This CDR3 has 13 residues. V was trimmed by 8 bases and J by 7 bases, leaving 12 bases between them. Germline-derived CDR1 and CDR2 are WSHSY and SAAADI. CDR3 coding DNA: TGCGCCAGCGGAGTACAGGGCAATTCACCCCTCCACTTT. Translation: CASGVQGNSPLHF.

DNA of the CDR3: TGTGCCAGCAGCTTGGCCGGGAAAGACTCCTATAATTCACCCCTCCACTTT. Encoded protein: CASSLAGKDSYNSPLHF. V and J are TRBV5-4 and TRBJ1-6; no definite D call. Germline CDR1 is SGHNT and CDR2 is YYREEE (reference sequence). The CDR3 loop spans 17 amino acids. Trimming pared 0 bases from V and 0 bases from J, leaving 10 bases between. The full variable domain, with the rest looked up from reference TRBV5-4 and TRBJ1-6, is ETGVTQSPTHLIKTRGQQVTLRCSSQSGHNTVSWYQQALGQGPQFIFQYYREEENGRGNFPPRFSGLQFPNYSSELNVNALELDDSALYLCASSLAGKDSYNSPLHFGNGTRLTVT.

DNA of the CDR3: TGTGCCAGCAGGGCCGGGACAGACTCCTACAATGAGCAGTTCTTC. This translates into CASRAGTDSYNEQFF. J is TRBJ2-1 and V is TRBV5-4; 7 bases line up with TRBD1. The V gene end was trimmed by 5 bases and the J gene end by 0 bases; junction bases not matched to a gene: 5. CDR3 length: 15 residues. Germline CDR1 and CDR2: SGHNT and YYREEE (reference sequence).

This rearrangement joins TRBV6-5 to TRBJ1-2, with D perhaps matching TRBD1 (5 bases). Per the germline V gene, CDR1 is MNHEY and CDR2 is SVGAGI. The CDR3 loop spans 14 amino acids. V was shortened by 7 bases and J by 6 bases, with 18 bases between the two germline ends. The CDR3 reads CASTVTTVRDGYTF. The CDR3 DNA is TGTGCCAGCACTGTCACGACAGTTCGGGATGGCTACACCTTC.

The rearrangement joins TRBV19 to TRBJ1-5; TRBD1 matches 7 bases. This CDR3 comprises 14 residues. Losses at the gene ends were 2 bases for V and 2 bases for J; bases not matched to a gene: 0. Germline V gene sequence: CDR1 LNHDA, CDR2 SQIVND (reference sequence). The CDR3 region has the DNA TGTGCCAGTAGTATAACAGGGGGCAATCAGCCCCAGCATTTT. Amino acid sequence: CASSITGGNQPQHF.

V gene TRBV19 combines with J gene TRBJ1-1; tentative D call: TRBD1 (5 bases). Germline CDR1 and CDR2: LNHDA and SQIVND (reference sequence). V lost 5 bases, J lost 0 bases, and 10 bases lay in between. The CDR3 covers 14 residues. For the CDR3, the DNA is TGTGCCAGTAGTGTACAGGCCGTGAACACTGAAGCTTTCTTT. It encodes CASSVQAVNTEAFF.

The count of this clone is one. Other DNA sequences in the sample encode the same CDR3. V is TRBV3-1 (or the pseudogene TRBV3-2) and J is TRBJ2-7; TRBD2 might be the D (6 bases). CDR3 length: 14 amino acids. V lost 3 bases and J 0 bases, leaving 9 bases between the germline ends. Looked up from germline, CDR1 is LGHDT and CDR2 is YNNKEL (reference sequence). The CDR3 region has the DNA TGTGCCAGCAGCCAGGCGGGGAGCTCCTACGAGCAGTACTTC. Amino acid sequence: CASSQAGSSYEQYF.

The CDR3 nucleotides read TGTGCCACCCGGGACAGGGGAACTAATGAAAAACTGTTTTTT. It specifies CATRDRGTNEKLFF. The V and J genes are TRBV10-3 and TRBJ1-4; 10 nucleotides line up with TRBD1. The CDR3 totals 14 residues. Germline V gene lookup returns CDR1 ENHRY and CDR2 SYGVKD. The V and J ends lost 10 bases and 1 base, in that order; junction bases with no gene match: 3.

This clone was seen only a few times. V is TRBV6-5 and J is TRBJ1-5, with 7 nucleotides matching TRBD1. The CDR3 runs 14 residues. CDR1 is MNHEY and CDR2 is SVGAGI in the germline V gene. The trim removed 5 bases at V and 3 bases at J, leaving 4 bases unmatched. The CDR3 reads CASSRGQHNQPQHF. CDR3 coding DNA: TGTGCCAGCAGTAGGGGACAGCACAATCAGCCCCAGCATTTT.

The rearrangement links TRBV7-2 to TRBJ2-7; a weak D match, TRBD2 (5 bases). CDR1 is SGHTA, CDR2 FQGNSA, per germline. The CDR3 contains 14 residues. Trimming stripped 4 bases from V and 2 bases from J, with 12 bases between. CDR3 in DNA: TGTGCCAGCAGCTCCAGTGGACTCACCTACGAGCAGTACTTC. Translating gives CASSSSGLTYEQYF.

The V and J genes are TRBV4-2 and TRBJ1-6; D not certain. Trimming removed 0 bases at V and 10 bases at J, with 7 bases between. CDR1 and CDR2 (germline): LGHNA, YNFKEQ. The CDR3 covers 13 residues. CDR3 residues: CASSQDIASPLHF. The CDR3 DNA reads as TGTGCCAGCAGCCAAGATATCGCGTCACCCCTCCACTTT.

The genes are TRBV6-5 and TRBJ1-1; a possible D gene is TRBD1 (5 bases). V lost 6 bases, J lost 0 bases, and 14 bases lay in between. From germline, CDR1 is MNHEY and CDR2 SVGAGI. The CDR3 loop spans 15 amino acids. The CDR3 protein is CASSLDTYMNTEAFF. The CDR3 DNA reads as TGTGCCAGCAGCCTGGACACATACATGAACACTGAAGCTTTCTTT.